The 18 T cell receptor beta chains in this list originate from one sample, sequenced in a study of blood T cell repertoires in COVID-19 (dated by TCRdb to about 2020). Preparation of the library involved the immunoSEQ multiplex PCR assay. As stored in TCRdb, this immuneACCESS dataset retains in-frame rearrangements with V and J assigned. A fraction of the clones does not appear; measured against another copy, unresolved V genes explain less than half of the discrepancy, and the remainder lacks a known reason. For this sample the table gives roughly 80,000 clones, of which roughly nine tenths were detected only once. Roughly 2% of the sample comes from the top ten. The sequenced sample consisted of peripheral blood. All receptors derive from a woman aged 60-75 years with acute or convalescent COVID-19.

The chain is built from TRBV11-2 and TRBJ2-1; 8 nucleotides align to TRBD2. Germline values: CDR1 SGHAT, CDR2 FQNNGV. Trimming took 4 bases from V and 9 from J; bases not matched to a gene: 11. This CDR3 region has 15 residues. The CDR3 DNA follows: TGTGCCAGCAGCTCCCGGGCCCGCGGGAGGAGTGAGCAGTTCTTC. Translation gives CASSSRARGRSEQFF. Full variable domain (outside the CDR3, taken from reference TRBV11-2 and TRBJ2-1): EAGVAQSPRYKIIEKRQSVAFWCNPISGHATLYWYQQILGQGPKLLIQFQNNGVVDDSQLPKDRFSAERLKGVDSTLKIQPAKLEDSAVYLCASSSRARGRSEQFFGPGTRLTVL.

This clone has a single count. CDR3 nucleotides: TGTGCCAGCAGCTTAGATTCCCTCTGGCAAGGCTACACCTTC. It codes for CASSLDSLWQGYTF. The chain employs TRBV7-9 and TRBJ1-2, with unresolved D. The CDR3 covers 14 residues. Germline values: CDR1 SEHNR, CDR2 FQNEAQ (reference sequence). V shed 1 base and J shed 8 bases, with 14 bases lying between them.

V is TRBV7-9 and J is TRBJ2-7; perhaps TRBD1 as D (5 bases). Germline CDR1 reads SEHNR; CDR2 reads FQNEAQ (reference sequence). Trimming took 1 base from V and 3 from J, leaving 13 bases between them. The CDR3 has 15 residues. The CDR3 is CASSLGSRQGYEQYF. The CDR3 nucleotides read TGTGCCAGCAGCTTAGGGTCTCGGCAGGGCTACGAGCAGTACTTC.

The J gene is TRBJ1-2, the V gene TRBV6-5; D perhaps matches TRBD1 (6 bases). The length of the CDR3 is 12 residues. V was cut by 6 bases and J by 2 bases, with 7 bases left in between. Per germline, CDR1 MNHEY and CDR2 SVGAGI. The chain's CDR3 is CASRDRNYGYTF. CDR3 bases: TGTGCCAGCAGGGACAGAAACTATGGCTACACCTTC.

This chain links TRBV5-1 with TRBJ2-3; 9 bases match TRBD1. This CDR3 is 15 amino acids long. Germline CDR1 is SGHRS and CDR2 is YFSETQ. With V trimmed by 4 bases and J by 2 bases, 5 bases remained unmatched. This chain's CDR3 is CASSVRDRATDTQYF. CDR3 sequence (DNA): TGCGCCAGCAGCGTTCGGGACAGGGCCACAGATACGCAGTATTTT.

The chain carries TRBV5-4 and TRBJ2-7; 9 bases map to TRBD2. V shed 4 bases, J shed 6 bases, and the junction held 14 bases outside the gene matches. This CDR3 region has 16 residues. Per germline, CDR1 SGHNT and CDR2 YYREEE (reference sequence). Here the CDR3 DNA reads TGTGCCAGCAGCGGGGGAGGCGGGAGGGCCTTCTCCGAGCAGTACTTC. Translated: CASSGGGGRAFSEQYF.

The V call is TRBV6-2 or TRBV6-3, the J call TRBJ2-1; 12 nucleotides line up with TRBD2. The CDR3 has 15 amino acids. J gave up 8 bases and V 6 bases, and 8 bases lay outside the gene matches. Germline lookup yields CDR1 MNHEY and CDR2 SVGEGT. In DNA form, the CDR3 reads TGTGCCAGCAGGCCTACTAGCGGGGGGACCTATGAGCAGTTCTTC. Residues: CASRPTSGGTYEQFF.

DNA of the CDR3: TGTGCCAGCAGTCACGGACTAGCGGGGGGGCGTTACAATGAGCAGTTCTTC. Amino acid sequence: CASSHGLAGGRYNEQFF. This chain links TRBV6-6 with TRBJ2-1; 15 bases are shared with TRBD2. The germline CDR1 and CDR2 sequences are MNHNY and SVGAGI (reference sequence). V was pared by 5 bases and J by 4 bases, with 6 bases of the junction left unmatched. This CDR3 has 17 amino acids.

The chain carries TRBV6-5 and TRBJ1-4; D gene uncertain. The length of the CDR3 is 14 residues. V was shortened by 3 bases and J by 3 bases, with 8 bases between the two germline ends. CDR1 is MNHEY, CDR2 SVGAGI, per germline. CDR3 loop: CASSYRRPNEKLFF. For the CDR3, the DNA is TGTGCCAGCAGTTATCGGCGGCCTAATGAAAAACTGTTTTTT.

The CDR3 coding sequence is TGTGCCAGCAGCGCGAGCACAGGTACTAACACTGAAGCTTTCTTT. The encoded protein is CASSASTGTNTEAFF. This sequence joins TRBV7-3 and TRBJ1-1; maybe TRBD1 (5 bases). The V end was cut by 5 bases, the J end by 2 bases, with 15 bases between. Germline V CDR1 and CDR2: SGHTA, FQGTGA. This CDR3 comprises 15 residues.

CDR3 loop: CASRLTGGPYGYTF. As DNA, the CDR3 is TGTGCCAGCAGGCTGACCGGGGGACCCTATGGCTACACCTTC. V is TRBV3-1 (or the pseudogene TRBV3-2) and J is TRBJ1-2; D possibly corresponds to TRBD1 (5 bases). The V and J ends lost 6 bases and 4 bases respectively, with 15 bases between them. CDR1 and CDR2 from the germline V gene are LGHDT and YNNKEL (reference sequence). This CDR3 has 14 amino acids.

This clone was seen just once. This chain joins TRBV27 and TRBJ1-1; maybe TRBD1 (5 bases). The CDR3 totals 11 residues. CDR1 MNHEY and CDR2 SMNVEV come from the germline V gene (reference sequence). V lost 7 bases to trimming and J lost 7 bases, with 10 bases between them. CDR3 sequence: CASTQGIEAFF. The CDR3 DNA reads TGTGCCAGCACTCAGGGTATTGAAGCTTTCTTT.

The genes are TRBV25-1 and TRBJ2-7; TRBD2 might be the D (6 bases). The V and J ends lost 1 base and 3 bases respectively, with 16 bases between them. CDR3 size: 16 residues. The germline gives CDR1 MGHDK, CDR2 SYGVNS. The CDR3 here is CASSELREDLNYEQYF. In nucleotides, the CDR3 is TGTGCCAGCAGTGAATTAAGGGAGGACCTAAACTACGAGCAGTACTTC.

The chain carries TRBV5-4 and TRBJ2-7; TRBD2 is a possible D gene (6 bases). This CDR3 has 13 residues. V lost 3 bases, J lost 3 bases, and 10 bases lay in between. Germline V gives CDR1 SGHNT, CDR2 YYREEE (reference sequence). DNA of the CDR3: TGTGCCAGCAGCTGGGGCGGGGACTACGAGCAGTACTTC. Protein product: CASSWGGDYEQYF. The full variable domain, in which reference TRBV5-4 and TRBJ2-7 provide the parts outside the CDR3, is ETGVTQSPTHLIKTRGQQVTLRCSSQSGHNTVSWYQQALGQGPQFIFQYYREEENGRGNFPPRFSGLQFPNYSSELNVNALELDDSALYLCASSWGGDYEQYFGPGTRLTVT.

The chain recombines TRBV3-1 (or the pseudogene TRBV3-2) with TRBJ1-1; perhaps TRBD1 as D (5 bases). This CDR3 has 17 residues. Germline-derived CDR1 and CDR2 are LGHDT and YNNKEL (reference sequence). V gave up 4 bases and J gave up 4 bases, with 22 bases separating them. CDR3 nucleotides: TGTGCCAGCAGCCCCGGGGGTCCAGGAGCCGGGCGCACTGAAGCTTTCTTT. This encodes CASSPGGPGAGRTEAFF.

The CDR3 here is CASSLGGGRTNEKLFF. In nucleotides, the CDR3 is TGTGCCAGCAGCCTGGGGGGTGGGCGCACTAATGAAAAACTGTTTTTT. J is TRBJ1-4 and V is TRBV28; a weak D match, TRBD1 (5 bases). In germline, CDR1 is MDHEN, CDR2 SYDVKM. This CDR3 is built from 16 residues. V was cut by 6 bases and J by 2 bases, with 16 bases left in between.

The chain is built from TRBV7-9 and TRBJ1-1; the D is unclear. Trimming left V 5 bases short and J 8 bases short, with 12 bases between. Germline V gene sequence: CDR1 SEHNR, CDR2 FQNEAQ (reference sequence). This CDR3 has 12 amino acids. CDR3 coding DNA: TGTGCCAGCAGCCTAGACTACCTCGAAGCTTTCTTT. Translated, it gives CASSLDYLEAFF.

J is TRBJ1-1 and V is TRBV7-9; weak D call: TRBD1 (5 bases). The germline V and J ends were trimmed by 10 bases and 0 bases, with 12 bases remaining between them. In germline, CDR1 is SEHNR, CDR2 FQNEAQ (reference sequence). The CDR3 extends over 13 amino acids. The CDR3 DNA follows: TGTGCCACTTTTCCGGGGGTGAACACTGAAGCTTTCTTT. Amino acid sequence: CATFPGVNTEAFF.